This T cell receptor beta chain comes out of a study of T-cell memory formation after mild COVID-19. Overall study findings and caveats: There were some responding clones in pre-infection memory, which suggested that cross-reactive memory had joined. Specificity for SARS-CoV-2 was not confirmed among the second-wave clones peaking on day 37.

Germline V lookup: CDR1 DFQATT, CDR2 SNEGSKA (reference sequence). V dropped 6 bases and J dropped 5; count of bases not matched to a gene: 14. The CDR3 is 17 residues long. About this clonotype itself: What it binds is not known.

TCRdb independently ran MiXCR on the 5' RACE reads; one entry per CDR3 protein. The profile shows some 210,000 distinct CDR3 sequences, around 25% of them singletons. The TCR comes from an adult woman who had mild COVID-19 (a few samples of this study predate the infection). Cell type and time point are not known. Sequencing was performed on PBMCs or a T cell subset sorted from them (not recorded which). This sequence joins TRBV20-1 and TRBJ2-1; 12 bases match TRBD2. The CDR3 loop reads CSARLAGDPGENNEQFF. The DNA of the CDR3 is TGCAGTGCGAGACTAGCGGGAGACCCCGGGGAAAACAATGAGCAGTTCTTC.